Described below is a single TCR beta chain sequence and its context. From the reads, TCRdb called clonotypes with MiXCR, one entry per CDR3 protein. The sample consists of 200,000 to 300,000 distinct CDR3 sequences, approximately 15% of them appearing once. The sample is drawn from a study of T cell repertoires in cytomegalovirus infection. The V segment lost 8 bases and the J segment 3 bases; nucleotides outside the gene matches: 0. CDR1 and CDR2 (germline): LNHDA, SQIVND (reference sequence). The CDR3 length is 13 residues. The sequencing sample was made of PBMCs. The chain recombines TRBV19 with TRBJ2-1, with 11 positions matching TRBD2. The clonotype comes from a human donor in good health (CMV status not recorded). Some clones in this sample may be carry-over from other donors' samples. The CDR3, as DNA: TGTGCCAGTGGACTAGCGGGCTACAATGAGCAGTTCTTC. Protein sequence: CASGLAGYNEQFF. The variable domain in full, completed from reference TRBV19 and TRBJ2-1, reads DGGITQSPKYLFRKEGQNVTLSCEQNLNHDAMYWYRQDPGQGLRLIYYSQIVNDFQKGDIAEGYSVSREKKESFPLTVTSAQKNPTAFYLCASGLAGYNEQFFGPGTRLTVL.